The clone carrying this T cell receptor (beta chain) has only a few counts. The CDR3 loop spans 14 amino acids. Germline loops: CDR1 SEHNR, CDR2 FQNEAQ (reference sequence). Trimming removed 5 bases at V and 1 base at J, with 11 bases between. TCRdb reprocessed the reads via MiXCR and lists one record per CDR3 protein. The table records 490,000 or so distinct CDR3 sequences, about 10% of them present only once. The source of the sample is a study of T cell repertoires in cytomegalovirus infection. About the research overall: It was the public TCR beta signatures that indicated both CMV infection and matching HLA type.

The chain recombines TRBV7-9 with TRBJ1-2; D is unclear. What was sequenced was PBMCs. This receptor was identified in a human donor in good health (CMV status not recorded). Some clones in this sample may be carry-over from other donors' samples. DNA of the CDR3: TGTGCCAGCAGCGAAGGACCGAATAACTATGGCTACACCTTC. Amino acids: CASSEGPNNYGYTF.